This TCR beta chain was identified during a study of blood T cell repertoires in COVID-19. Background on the study: From T cells, B-cell-depleted T cells, or PBMCs came the material, which was cDNA or gDNA.

Per the authors' pipeline: Estimates of nucleated cell counts were drawn from the amplification of reference gene primers. The table came from immunoSEQ multiplex PCR; TCRdb's copy has only in-frame clones and leaves some out. D and trimming were read from the DNA, whereas the V and J calls and clone size are those reported in that table. Among roughly 80,000 clones listed, about 84% were seen once. Sequenced sample: peripheral blood. The origin of this receptor is a human donor in a cohort sampled during active COVID-19.

This CDR3 reads CASSPLGTRGTGELFF. The CDR3, as DNA: TGTGCCAGCAGTCCCTTGGGGACTCGGGGCACCGGGGAGCTGTTTTTT. The chain joins TRBV3-1 (or the pseudogene TRBV3-2) to TRBJ2-2; TRBD2 might be the D (6 bases). With 6 bases removed from V and 4 bases from J, the gap between germline ends came to 18 bases. The CDR3 is 16 amino acids. Germline CDR1 is LGHDT and CDR2 is YNNKEL (reference sequence).